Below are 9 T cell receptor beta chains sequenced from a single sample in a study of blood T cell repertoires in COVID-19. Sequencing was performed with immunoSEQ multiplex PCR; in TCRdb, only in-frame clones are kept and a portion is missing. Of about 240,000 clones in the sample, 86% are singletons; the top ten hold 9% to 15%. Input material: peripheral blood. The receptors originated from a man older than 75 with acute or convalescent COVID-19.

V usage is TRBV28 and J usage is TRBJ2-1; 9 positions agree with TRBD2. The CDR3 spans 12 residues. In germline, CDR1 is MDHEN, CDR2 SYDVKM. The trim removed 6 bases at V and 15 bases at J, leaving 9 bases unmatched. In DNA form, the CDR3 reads TGTGCCAGCAGGGCATGGACTAGCGATACGTTCTTC. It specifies CASRAWTSDTFF.

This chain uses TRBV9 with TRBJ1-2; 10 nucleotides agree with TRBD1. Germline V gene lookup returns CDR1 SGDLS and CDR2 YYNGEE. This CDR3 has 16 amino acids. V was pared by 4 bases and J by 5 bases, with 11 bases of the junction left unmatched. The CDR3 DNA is TGTGCCAGCAGCCCACCTCCGGGACAGGGGCAATATGGCTACACCTTC. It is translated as CASSPPPGQGQYGYTF.

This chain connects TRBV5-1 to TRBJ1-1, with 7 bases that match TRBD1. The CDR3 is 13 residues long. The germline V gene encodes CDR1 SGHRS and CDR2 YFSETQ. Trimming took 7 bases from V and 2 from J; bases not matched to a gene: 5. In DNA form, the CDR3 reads TGCGCCAGCGCCGGGACAGACAACACTGAAGCTTTCTTT. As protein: CASAGTDNTEAFF.

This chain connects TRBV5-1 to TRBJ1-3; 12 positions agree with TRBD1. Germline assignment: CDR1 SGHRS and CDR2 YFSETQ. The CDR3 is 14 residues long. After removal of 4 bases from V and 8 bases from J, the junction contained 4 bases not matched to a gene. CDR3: CASSGTGGAYTIYF. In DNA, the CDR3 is TGCGCCAGCAGCGGGACAGGGGGCGCGTACACCATATATTTT.

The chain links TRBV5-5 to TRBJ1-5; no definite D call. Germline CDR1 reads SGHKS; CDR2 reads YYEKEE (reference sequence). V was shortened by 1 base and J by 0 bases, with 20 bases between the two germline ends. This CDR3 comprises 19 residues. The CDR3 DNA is TGTGCCAGCAGCTTGAGGGCGGCCACGGGGTTACTTAGCAATCAGCCCCAGCATTTT. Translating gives CASSLRAATGLLSNQPQHF. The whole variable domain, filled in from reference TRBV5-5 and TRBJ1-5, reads DAGVTQSPTHLIKTRGQQVTLRCSPISGHKSVSWYQQVLGQGPQFIFQYYEKEERGRGNFPDRFSARQFPNYSSELNVNALLLGDSALYLCASSLRAATGLLSNQPQHFGDGTRLSIL.

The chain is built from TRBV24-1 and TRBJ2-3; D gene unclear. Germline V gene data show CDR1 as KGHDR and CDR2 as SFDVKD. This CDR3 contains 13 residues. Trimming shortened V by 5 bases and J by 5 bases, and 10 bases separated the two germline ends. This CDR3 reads CATSGLPGDTQYF. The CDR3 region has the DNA TGTGCCACCAGTGGCCTCCCAGGAGATACGCAGTATTTT.

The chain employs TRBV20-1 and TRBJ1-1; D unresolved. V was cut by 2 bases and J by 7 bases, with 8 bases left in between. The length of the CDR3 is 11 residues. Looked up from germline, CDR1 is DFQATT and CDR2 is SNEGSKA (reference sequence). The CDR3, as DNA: TGCAGTGCTAGAAAGGAGATTGAAGCTTTCTTT. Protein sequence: CSARKEIEAFF.

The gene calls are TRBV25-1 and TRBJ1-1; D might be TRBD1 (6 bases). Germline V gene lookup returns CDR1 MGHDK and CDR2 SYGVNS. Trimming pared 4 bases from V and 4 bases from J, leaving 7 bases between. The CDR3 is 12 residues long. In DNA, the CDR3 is TGTGCCAGCAGTGGGGGGCCCACTGAAGCTTTCTTT. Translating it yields CASSGGPTEAFF.

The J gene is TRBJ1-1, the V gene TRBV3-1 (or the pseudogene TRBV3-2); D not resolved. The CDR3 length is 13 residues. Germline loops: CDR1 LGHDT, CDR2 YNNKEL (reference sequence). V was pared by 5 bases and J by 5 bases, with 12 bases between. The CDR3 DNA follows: TGTGCCAGCAGCTCAACCCGGGATACTGAAGCTTTCTTT. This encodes CASSSTRDTEAFF.